Sequencing of this TCR beta chain was carried out in a study of tumor-infiltrating lymphocytes in primary liver carcinoma. The table lists this clonotype with a count of one. As yet, its antigen is unknown. Unsorted bulk tissue of roughly 19-30 mg yielded co-extracted RNA and DNA. A primer matching the constant region was used to make TCR beta cDNA from approximately 0.45 ug of total RNA. Researchers made the TCR beta libraries by running three nested multiplex PCR rounds with slightly modified ARM-PCR. TRBV1-TRBV30 forward primers paired with a C-beta reverse primer drove the first two PCR rounds, about 10 cycles each. TCRdb re-derived calls from the multiplex PCR reads in MiXCR, one entry per CDR3 protein. Here the sample spans 150,000 to 200,000 distinct CDR3 sequences, 85% being singletons. Whole-study results and caveats: Presence in all five tumor regions was observed for only about 7.5-24% of top clones.

J gave up 3 bases and V 4 bases, and 16 bases lay outside the gene matches. CDR1 and CDR2 from the germline V gene are SGHRS and YFSETQ. The CDR3 consists of 19 residues. The chain is built from TRBV5-1 and TRBJ2-2; 9 positions match TRBD2. Input material: tumor tissue from primary liver carcinoma. The receptor comes from a man in his forties with primary liver carcinoma and hepatitis B virus infection. The CDR3 sequence: CASSTVRPGLALDTGELFF. In DNA, the CDR3 is TGCGCCAGCAGCACGGTCCGGCCCGGACTAGCGCTAGACACCGGGGAGCTGTTTTTT. The full variable domain, its missing parts supplied by reference TRBV5-1 and TRBJ2-2, is KAGVTQTPRYLIKTRGQQVTLSCSPISGHRSVSWYQQTPGQGLQFLFEYFSETQRNKGNFPGRFSGRQFSNSRSEMNVSTLELGDSALYLCASSTVRPGLALDTGELFFGEGSRLTVL.